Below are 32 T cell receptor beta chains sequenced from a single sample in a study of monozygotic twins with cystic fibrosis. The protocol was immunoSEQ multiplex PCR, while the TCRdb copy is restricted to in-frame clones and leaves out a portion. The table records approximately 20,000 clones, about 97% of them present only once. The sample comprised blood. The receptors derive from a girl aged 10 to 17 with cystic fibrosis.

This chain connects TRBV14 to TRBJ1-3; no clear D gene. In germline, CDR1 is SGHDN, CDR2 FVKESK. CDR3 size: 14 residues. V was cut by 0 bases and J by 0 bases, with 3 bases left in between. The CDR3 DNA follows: TGTGCCAGCAGCCAAGATACCTCTGGAAACACCATATATTTT. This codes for CASSQDTSGNTIYF.

In nucleotides, the CDR3 is TGCGCCAGCAGCTTCCGGACAGGGGGCAATGGCTACACCTTC. Its protein is CASSFRTGGNGYTF. This rearrangement joins TRBV5-1 to TRBJ1-2; TRBD1 aligns across 11 bases. The ends lost 2 bases at V and 6 bases at J; junction bases unmatched: 3. Germline V CDR1 and CDR2: SGHRS, YFSETQ. The CDR3 loop spans 14 amino acids.

The CDR3 here is CASSLREGVEDTQYF. The CDR3 DNA is TGTGCCAGCAGCCTGCGGGAGGGGGTGGAGGATACGCAGTATTTT. The chain uses TRBV12-1 and TRBJ2-3; the table's D call, TRBD2, has no DNA check behind it. TRBV12-1 is a known pseudogene. This CDR3 contains 15 residues.

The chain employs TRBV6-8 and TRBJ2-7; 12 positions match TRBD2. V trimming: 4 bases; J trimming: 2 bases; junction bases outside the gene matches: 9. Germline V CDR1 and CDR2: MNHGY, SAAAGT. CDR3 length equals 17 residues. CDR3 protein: CASSLTSGRVEAYEQYV. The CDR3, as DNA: TGTGCCAGCAGTTTGACTAGCGGGAGAGTAGAGGCCTACGAGCAGTACGTC.

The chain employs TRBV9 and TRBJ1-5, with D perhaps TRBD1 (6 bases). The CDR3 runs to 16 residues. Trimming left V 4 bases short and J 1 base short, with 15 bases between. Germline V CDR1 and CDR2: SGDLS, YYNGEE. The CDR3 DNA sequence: TGTGCCAGCAGCTCAGGGGCTGGTGGGAGCAATCAGCCCCAGCATTTT. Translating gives CASSSGAGGSNQPQHF.

This chain's CDR3 is CASSLDRGSTEAFF. The CDR3 region has the DNA TGCGCCAGCAGCTTGGACAGGGGCAGCACTGAAGCTTTCTTT. The chain links TRBV5-1 to TRBJ1-1; 7 bases match TRBD1. J lost 4 bases, V lost 0 bases, and 3 bases had no gene match. Per the germline V gene, CDR1 is SGHRS and CDR2 is YFSETQ. The CDR3 totals 14 residues.

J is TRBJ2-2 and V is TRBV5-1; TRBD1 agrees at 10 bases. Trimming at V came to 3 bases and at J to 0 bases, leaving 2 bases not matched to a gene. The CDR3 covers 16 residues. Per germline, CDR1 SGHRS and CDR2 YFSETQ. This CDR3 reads CASSWGTGANTGELFF. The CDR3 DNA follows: TGCGCCAGCAGCTGGGGGACAGGGGCGAACACCGGGGAGCTGTTTTTT.

The CDR3 DNA reads as TGCAGCGGAGGGCGGCCGGGTGGGCCCCAGCATTTT. It specifies CSGGRPGGPQHF. The V gene is TRBV29-1, the J gene TRBJ1-5; D remains ambiguous. Germline CDR1 reads SQVTM; CDR2 reads ANQGSEA. V shed 7 bases and J shed 9 bases, with 16 bases lying between them. This CDR3 comprises 12 residues.

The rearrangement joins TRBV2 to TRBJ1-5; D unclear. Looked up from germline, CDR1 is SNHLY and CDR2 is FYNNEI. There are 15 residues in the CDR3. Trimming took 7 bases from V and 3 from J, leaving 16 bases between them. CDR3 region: CASTSRGTLNQPQHF. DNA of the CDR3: TGTGCCAGCACGTCACGGGGAACTCTCAATCAGCCCCAGCATTTT.

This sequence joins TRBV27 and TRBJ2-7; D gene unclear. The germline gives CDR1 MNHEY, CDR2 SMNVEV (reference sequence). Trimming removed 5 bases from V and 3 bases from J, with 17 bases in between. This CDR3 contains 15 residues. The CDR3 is CASSLKSSEYYEQYF. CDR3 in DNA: TGTGCCAGCAGTCTAAAATCCTCAGAATACTACGAGCAGTACTTC.

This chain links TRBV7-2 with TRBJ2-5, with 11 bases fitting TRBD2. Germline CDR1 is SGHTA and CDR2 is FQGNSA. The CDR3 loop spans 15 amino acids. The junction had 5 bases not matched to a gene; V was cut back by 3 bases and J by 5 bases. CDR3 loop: CASSFIAGGVETQYF. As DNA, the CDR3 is TGTGCCAGCAGCTTCATAGCGGGAGGGGTGGAGACCCAGTACTTC.

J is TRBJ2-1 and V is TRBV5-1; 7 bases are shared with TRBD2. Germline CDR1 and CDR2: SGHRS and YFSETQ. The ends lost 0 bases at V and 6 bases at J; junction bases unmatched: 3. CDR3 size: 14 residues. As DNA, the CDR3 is TGCGCCAGCAGCTTGGCCCCTAGCGGCAATGAGCAGTTCTTC. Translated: CASSLAPSGNEQFF.

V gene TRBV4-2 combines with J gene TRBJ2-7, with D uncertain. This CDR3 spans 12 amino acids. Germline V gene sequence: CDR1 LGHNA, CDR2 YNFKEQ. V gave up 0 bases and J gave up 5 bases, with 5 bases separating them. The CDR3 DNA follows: TGTGCCAGCAGCCAAGATCGGGACGAGCAGTACTTC. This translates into CASSQDRDEQYF.

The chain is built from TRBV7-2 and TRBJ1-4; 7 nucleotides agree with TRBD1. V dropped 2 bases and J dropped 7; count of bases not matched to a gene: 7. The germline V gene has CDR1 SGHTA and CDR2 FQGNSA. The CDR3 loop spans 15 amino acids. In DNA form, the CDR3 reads TGTGCCAGCAGCTTAATTGGGACAGCGGCTGAAAAACTGTTTTTT. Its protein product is CASSLIGTAAEKLFF.

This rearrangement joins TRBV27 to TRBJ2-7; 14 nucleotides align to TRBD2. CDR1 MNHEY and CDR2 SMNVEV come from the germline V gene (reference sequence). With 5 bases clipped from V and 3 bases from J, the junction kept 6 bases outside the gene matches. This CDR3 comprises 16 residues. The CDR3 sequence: CASSPRTSGRFYEQYF. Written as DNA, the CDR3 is TGTGCCAGCAGTCCCCGGACTAGCGGGAGGTTCTACGAGCAGTACTTC.

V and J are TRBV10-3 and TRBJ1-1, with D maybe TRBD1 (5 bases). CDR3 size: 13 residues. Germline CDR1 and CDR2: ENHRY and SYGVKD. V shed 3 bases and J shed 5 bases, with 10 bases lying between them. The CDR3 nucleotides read TGTGCCATCAGTGAACAGGCGGGGACTGAAGCTTTCTTT. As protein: CAISEQAGTEAFF.

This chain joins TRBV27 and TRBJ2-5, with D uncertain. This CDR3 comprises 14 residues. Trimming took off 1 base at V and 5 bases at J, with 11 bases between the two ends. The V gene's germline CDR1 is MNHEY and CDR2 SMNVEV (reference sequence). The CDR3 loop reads CASSLFGTGETQYF. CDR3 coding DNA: TGTGCCAGCAGTTTATTTGGCACCGGGGAGACCCAGTACTTC.

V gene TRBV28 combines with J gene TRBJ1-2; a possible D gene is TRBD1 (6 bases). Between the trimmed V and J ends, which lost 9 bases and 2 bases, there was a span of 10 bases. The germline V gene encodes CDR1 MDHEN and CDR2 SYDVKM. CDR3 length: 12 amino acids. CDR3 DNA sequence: TGTGCCAGTGCCGGGACAAACTATGGCTACACCTTC. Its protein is CASAGTNYGYTF.

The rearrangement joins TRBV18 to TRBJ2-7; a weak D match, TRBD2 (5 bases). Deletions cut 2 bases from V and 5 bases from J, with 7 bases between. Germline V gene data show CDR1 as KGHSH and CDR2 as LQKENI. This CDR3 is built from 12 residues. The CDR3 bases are TGTGCCAGCTCACCAGAGGGAAACGAGCAGTACGTC. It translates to CASSPEGNEQYV.

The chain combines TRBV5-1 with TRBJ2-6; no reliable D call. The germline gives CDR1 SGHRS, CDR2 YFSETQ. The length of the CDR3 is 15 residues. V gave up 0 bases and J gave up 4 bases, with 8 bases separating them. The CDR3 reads CASSLVGVGANVLTF. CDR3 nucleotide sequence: TGCGCCAGCAGCTTGGTGGGTGTCGGGGCCAACGTCCTGACTTTC. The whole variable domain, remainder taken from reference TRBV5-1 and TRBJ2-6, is KAGVTQTPRYLIKTRGQQVTLSCSPISGHRSVSWYQQTPGQGLQFLFEYFSETQRNKGNFPGRFSGRQFSNSRSEMNVSTLELGDSALYLCASSLVGVGANVLTFGAGSRLTVL.

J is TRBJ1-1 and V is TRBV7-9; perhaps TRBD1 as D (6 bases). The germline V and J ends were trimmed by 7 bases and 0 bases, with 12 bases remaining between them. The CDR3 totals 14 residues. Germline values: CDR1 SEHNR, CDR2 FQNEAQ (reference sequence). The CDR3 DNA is TGTGCCAGCACAATCGGGGGGCTGAACACTGAAGCTTTCTTT. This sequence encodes CASTIGGLNTEAFF.

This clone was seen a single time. The CDR3 sequence is CASSPQGQLNTEAFF. The CDR3, as DNA: TGTGCCAGCAGCCCCCAGGGACAGCTGAACACTGAAGCTTTCTTT. V usage is TRBV5-4 and J usage is TRBJ1-1, with 7 bases fitting TRBD1. The junction had 6 bases not matched to a gene; V was cut back by 4 bases and J by 0 bases. Germline V gene sequence: CDR1 SGHNT, CDR2 YYREEE (reference sequence). This CDR3 contains 15 residues.

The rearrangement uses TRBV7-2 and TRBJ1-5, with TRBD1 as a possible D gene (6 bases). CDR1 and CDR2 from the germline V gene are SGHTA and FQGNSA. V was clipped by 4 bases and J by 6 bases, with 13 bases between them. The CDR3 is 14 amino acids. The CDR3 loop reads CASSSRGGAQPQHF. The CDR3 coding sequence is TGTGCCAGCAGCTCCAGGGGCGGTGCTCAGCCCCAGCATTTT.

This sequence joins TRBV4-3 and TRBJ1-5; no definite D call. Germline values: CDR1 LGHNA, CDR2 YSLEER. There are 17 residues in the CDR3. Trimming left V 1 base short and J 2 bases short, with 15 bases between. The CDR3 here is CASSQALTYGGNQPQHF. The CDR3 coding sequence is TGCGCCAGCAGCCAAGCCTTGACCTACGGGGGCAATCAGCCCCAGCATTTT.

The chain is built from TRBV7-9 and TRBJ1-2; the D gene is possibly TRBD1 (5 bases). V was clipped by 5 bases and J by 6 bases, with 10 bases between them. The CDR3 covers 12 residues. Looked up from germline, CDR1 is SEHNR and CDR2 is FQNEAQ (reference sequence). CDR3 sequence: CASSRTGDGYTF. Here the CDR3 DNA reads TGTGCCAGCAGCCGTACAGGAGATGGCTACACCTTC.

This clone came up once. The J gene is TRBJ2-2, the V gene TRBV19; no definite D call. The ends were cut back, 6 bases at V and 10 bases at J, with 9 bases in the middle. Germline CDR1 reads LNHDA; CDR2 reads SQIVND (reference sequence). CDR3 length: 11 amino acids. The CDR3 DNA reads TGTGCCAGTAGCGGAAAGAAGGAGCTGTTTTTT. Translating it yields CASSGKKELFF.

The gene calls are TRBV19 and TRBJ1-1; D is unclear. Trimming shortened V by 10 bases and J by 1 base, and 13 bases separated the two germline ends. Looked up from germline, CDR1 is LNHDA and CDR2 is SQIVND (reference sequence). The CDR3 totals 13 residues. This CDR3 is CATSIWGNTEAFF. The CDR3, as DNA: TGTGCCACCTCTATTTGGGGGAACACTGAAGCTTTCTTT.

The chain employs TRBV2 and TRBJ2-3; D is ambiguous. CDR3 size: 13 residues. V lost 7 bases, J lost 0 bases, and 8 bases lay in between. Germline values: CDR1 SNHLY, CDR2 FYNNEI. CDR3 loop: CASIMGSTDTQYF. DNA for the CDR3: TGTGCCAGCATAATGGGTAGCACAGATACGCAGTATTTT.

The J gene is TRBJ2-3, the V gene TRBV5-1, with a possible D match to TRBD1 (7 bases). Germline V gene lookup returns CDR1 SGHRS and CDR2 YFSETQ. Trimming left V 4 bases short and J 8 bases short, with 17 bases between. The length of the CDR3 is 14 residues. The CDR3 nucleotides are TGCGCCAGCAGCCAAGATCGTCAGGGGGGTACGCAGTATTTT. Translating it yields CASSQDRQGGTQYF.

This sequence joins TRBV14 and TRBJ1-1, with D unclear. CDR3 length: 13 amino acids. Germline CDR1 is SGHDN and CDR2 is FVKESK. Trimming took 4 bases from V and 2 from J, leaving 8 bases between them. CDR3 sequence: CASSRLLNTEAFF. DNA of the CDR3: TGTGCCAGCAGCCGTCTCTTAAACACTGAAGCTTTCTTT.

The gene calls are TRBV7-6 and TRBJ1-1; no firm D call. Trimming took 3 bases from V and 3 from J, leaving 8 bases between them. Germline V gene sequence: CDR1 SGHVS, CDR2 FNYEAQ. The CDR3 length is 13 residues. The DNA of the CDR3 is TGTGCCAGCAGCTTTAAACGGGACACTGAAGCTTTCTTT. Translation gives CASSFKRDTEAFF.

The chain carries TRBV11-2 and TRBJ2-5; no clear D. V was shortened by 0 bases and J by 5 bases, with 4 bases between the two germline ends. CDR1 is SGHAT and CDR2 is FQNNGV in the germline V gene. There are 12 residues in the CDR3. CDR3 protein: CASSLDSETQYF. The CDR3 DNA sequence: TGTGCCAGCAGCTTAGATTCGGAGACCCAGTACTTC.